The present entry profiles one T cell receptor (beta chain) with its context. The target antigen is unknown. Time point given: 2014-2015 season, 7 days after vaccination. Donors were community-dwelling with no influenza vaccine in the prior 6 months. Vaccine contraindications, substance abuse, HIV/AIDS, active malignancy and active illness excluded donors. The sample belongs to a study of follicular helper T cells after annual influenza vaccination. Turning to the study itself: For some subjects, blood spans the 2013-2014, 2014-2015 and 2015-2016 annual vaccinations.

Germline V lookup: CDR1 MNHNY, CDR2 SVGAGI (reference sequence). The V and J ends lost 5 bases and 10 bases respectively, with 20 bases between them. This CDR3 is 14 amino acids long. Study-wide results and limits: Day 7 ICOS+CD38+ clones later appeared mostly in ICOS-CD38- cTfh.

TCRdb keeps only in-frame clones here, not all; method: immunoSEQ multiplex PCR. The sample carries 9,500 to 10,000 clones, around 82% recorded once. The sample here was CXCR5- memory CD4+ T cells sorted from blood, taken 7 days after influenza vaccination. The clonotype comes from an adult who received the influenza vaccine. J is TRBJ1-1 and V is TRBV6-6; D not resolved. The CDR3 bases are TGTGCCAGCAGTCGCAGGTCCGCTAGGGTGATAGCTTTCTTT. It codes for CASSRRSARVIAFF.